This T cell receptor beta chain was captured by sequencing in a study of shared clonotypes between healthy human individuals. TCRdb keeps only in-frame clones here, not all; method: immunoSEQ multiplex PCR. Counted here are a few hundred thousand clones, roughly 96% occurring once; the ten biggest clones make up about 0.32%. Germline CDR1 is MDHEN and CDR2 is SYDVKM. The CDR3 runs to 13 residues. Deletions cut 4 bases from V and 2 bases from J, with 9 bases between. V usage is TRBV28 and J usage is TRBJ2-7, with a possible D match to TRBD1 (6 bases). The origin of this receptor is a man aged 25-45 years in good health. The sample was memory CD8+ T cells sorted from blood. Noted subset: CD45RO+ cells pooled with CCR7-negative TemRA cells. The CDR3 is CASSSDRTYEQYF. CDR3 sequence (DNA): TGTGCCAGCAGTTCGGACAGAACCTACGAGCAGTACTTC.